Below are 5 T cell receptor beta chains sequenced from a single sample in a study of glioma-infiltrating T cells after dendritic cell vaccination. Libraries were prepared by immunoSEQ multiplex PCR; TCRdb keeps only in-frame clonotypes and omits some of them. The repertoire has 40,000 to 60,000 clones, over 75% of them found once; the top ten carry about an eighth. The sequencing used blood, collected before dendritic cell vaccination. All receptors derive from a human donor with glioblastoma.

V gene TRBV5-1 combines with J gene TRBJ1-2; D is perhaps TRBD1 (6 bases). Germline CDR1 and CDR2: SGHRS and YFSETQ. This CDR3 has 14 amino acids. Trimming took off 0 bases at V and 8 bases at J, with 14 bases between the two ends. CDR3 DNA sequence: TGCGCCAGCAGCTTGGTACTCGAGCAGGGGGGCTACACCTTC. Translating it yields CASSLVLEQGGYTF.

The CDR3 bases are TGCAGCGTTGAAGTCCAGGGGGCTAGAGCTGAAGCTTTCTTT. Its protein product is CSVEVQGARAEAFF. The V gene is TRBV29-1, the J gene TRBJ1-1, with TRBD1 identical over 8 bases. Germline V gene sequence: CDR1 SQVTM, CDR2 ANQGSEA. The CDR3 has 14 residues. The V segment lost 1 base and the J segment 6 bases; nucleotides outside the gene matches: 7.

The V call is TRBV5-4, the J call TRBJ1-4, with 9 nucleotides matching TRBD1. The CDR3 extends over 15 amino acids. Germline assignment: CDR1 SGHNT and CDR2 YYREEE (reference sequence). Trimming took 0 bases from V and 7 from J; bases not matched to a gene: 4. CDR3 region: CASSLETGGSEKLFF. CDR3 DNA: TGTGCCAGCAGCTTGGAGACAGGGGGGAGTGAAAAACTGTTTTTT.

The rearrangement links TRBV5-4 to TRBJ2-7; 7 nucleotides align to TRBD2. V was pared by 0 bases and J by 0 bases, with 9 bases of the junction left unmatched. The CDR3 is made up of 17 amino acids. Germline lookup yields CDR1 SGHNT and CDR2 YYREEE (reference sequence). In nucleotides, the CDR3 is TGTGCCAGCAGCTTGGGGCGGCTAGGCGGGAGCTCCTACGAGCAGTACTTC. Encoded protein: CASSLGRLGGSSYEQYF.

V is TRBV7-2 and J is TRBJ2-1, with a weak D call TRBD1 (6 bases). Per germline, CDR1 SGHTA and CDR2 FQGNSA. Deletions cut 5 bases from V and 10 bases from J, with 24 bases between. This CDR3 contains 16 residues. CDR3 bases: TGTGCCAGCAGCGCTTCCAGGGGACCCTTAGGTAAAGAGCAGTTCTTC. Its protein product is CASSASRGPLGKEQFF.